Listed below are T cell receptor beta chains from one sample, sequenced in a study of shared clonotypes between healthy human individuals. Clones were sequenced by immunoSEQ multiplex PCR, and TCRdb holds only the in-frame ones, with some missing. The table records some 2.1 million clones, around 96% of them present only once. What was sequenced was naive CD8+ T cells sorted from blood. These TCRs come from a young man in good health. Each CDR3 is given with its conserved first and last residue. The order of the fields is V gene, clone size, J gene, D gene, CDR3 DNA, CDR3 protein. A D gene is named only where the DNA matches it firmly. Not all rows give a size; the values are once, few, many and, for expanded clones, a class.

TRBV5-4	.	TRBJ2-5	.	TGTGCCAGCAGTCGCTACCAAGAGACCCAGTACTTC	CASSRYQETQYF
TRBV4-3	.	TRBJ2-5	.	TGCGCCAGCAGCCAAGATATTGAGGGGCTCCAAGAGACCCAGTACTTC	CASSQDIEGLQETQYF
TRBV10-3	.	TRBJ2-1	.	TGTGCCACCCAACCCGCGCCACTAGGGGACCCATACAATGAGCAGTTCTTC	CATQPAPLGDPYNEQFF
TRBV18	.	TRBJ2-1	.	TGTGCCAGCTCACCAGGGGGGATTGAGCAGTTCTTC	CASSPGGIEQFF
TRBV6-5	.	TRBJ1-6	.	TGTGCCAGCAGTTACGAACAGGCCTATAATTCACCCCTCCACTTT	CASSYEQAYNSPLHF
TRBV4-1	.	TRBJ2-7	TRBD1	TGCGCCAGCAGCCACGTTGGACAGGGAATGTACGAGCAGTACTTC	CASSHVGQGMYEQYF
TRBV10-3	.	TRBJ2-7	TRBD1	TGTGCCATCAACGCCGGACAGGGCTACGAGCAGTACTTC	CAINAGQGYEQYF
TRBV7-9	.	TRBJ2-7	TRBD2	TGTGCCACCGGGCGGGAGTCTGGCCACGAGCAGTACTTC	CATGRESGHEQYF
TRBV6-5	once	TRBJ2-1	.	TGTGCCAGCAGTTGGTCAACCTACAATGAGCAGTTCTTC	CASSWSTYNEQFF
TRBV19	.	TRBJ1-1	.	TGTGCCAGTAGTATGGGGGAGCTTCCTGAAGCTTTCTTT	CASSMGELPEAFF
TRBV7-9	.	TRBJ1-1	.	TGTGCCAGCAGCTTCCGGGAGAAAACTGAAGCTTTCTTT	CASSFREKTEAFF
TRBV12-5	.	TRBJ2-1	.	TGTGCTAGTGGACCTGACATACTTCAGTTCTTC	CASGPDILQFF
TRBV28	.	TRBJ1-6	.	TGTGCCAGCAGGTCAGGGAGCTCTTATAATTCACCCCTCCACTTT	CASRSGSSYNSPLHF
TRBV7-9	.	TRBJ2-1	.	TGTGCCAGCAGCTTCCCGGGAAGACACCGTGAGCAGTTCTTC	CASSFPGRHREQFF
TRBV10-1	.	TRBJ2-7	TRBD1	TGCGCCAGCAGTGAGCACCCGACACCGGGACAGGGCGACGAGCAGTACTTC	CASSEHPTPGQGDEQYF
TRBV5-6	once	TRBJ2-7	.	TGTGCCAGCAGCTTGTCAGGGGCGGACGAGCAGTACTTC	CASSLSGADEQYF
TRBV9	.	TRBJ2-3	.	TGTGCCAGCAGCGTAGCTTTCAGTTCCACAGATACGCAGTATTTT	CASSVAFSSTDTQYF
TRBV19	.	TRBJ1-2	.	TGTGCCAGTAGTATAGATTCCCCGATTGAAACCGAGGGCTCGGCGGTAAATGGCTACACCTTC	CASSIDSPIETEGSAVNGYTF
TRBV2	.	TRBJ2-4	.	TGTGCCAGCAGTGGGTACAGAAACATTCAGTACTTC	CASSGYRNIQYF
TRBV9	.	TRBJ1-3	.	TGTGCCAGCAGCGCCTCCGGACTCTCTGGAAACACCATATATTTT	CASSASGLSGNTIYF
TRBV14	.	TRBJ1-1	TRBD1	TGTGCCAGCAGCCAGACACAGGGGGGGGAAGCTTTCTTT	CASSQTQGGEAFF
TRBV19	.	TRBJ1-6	.	TGTGCCAGTAGTAAAGACAGTTACTATAATTCACCCCTCCACTTT	CASSKDSYYNSPLHF
TRBV4-1	.	TRBJ1-6	.	TGCGCCAGCAGCAACCGTGGGGCTGGTCTGAATTCACCCCTCCACTTT	CASSNRGAGLNSPLHF
TRBV4-1	.	TRBJ2-3	TRBD1	TGCGCCAGCAGCCCAGAGACAGGGGGAGGCACAGATACGCAGTATTTT	CASSPETGGGTDTQYF
TRBV11-2	.	TRBJ2-3	TRBD2	TGTGCCAGCAGCTTAGAAGGGGGGACTAGCGCCGCTTCAGATACGCAGTATTTT	CASSLEGGTSAASDTQYF
TRBV19	.	TRBJ2-7	TRBD2	TGTGCCAGTAGTTACTGGCTAGCGGGAGATTCCGAGCAGTACTTC	CASSYWLAGDSEQYF
TRBV19	.	TRBJ2-7	.	TGTGCCAGTTCCGACGCCTACACCTCCTACGAGCAGTACTTC	CASSDAYTSYEQYF
TRBV4-1	.	TRBJ1-5	.	TGCGCCAGCAGCCAAGATAGGCTTAGCAATCAGCCCCAGCATTTT	CASSQDRLSNQPQHF
TRBV5-4	.	TRBJ2-1	.	TGTGCCAGCAGGGAGGCGGGACCCCACAATGAGCAGTTCTTC	CASREAGPHNEQFF
TRBV5-6	.	TRBJ2-7	TRBD1	TGTGCCAGCAGCTTGGGGCGGACAGGTCCCTACGAGCAGTACTTC	CASSLGRTGPYEQYF
TRBV7-8	.	TRBJ2-7	.	TGTGCCAGCAGCTTCACGGCGGGGAACTCCTACGAGCAGTACTTC	CASSFTAGNSYEQYF
TRBV12-5	.	TRBJ2-2	.	TGTGCTAGTGGTTTGGGTAGCGCCGCCGGGGAGCTGTTTTTT	CASGLGSAAGELFF
TRBV21-1	.	TRBJ2-4	.	TGTGCCAGCCCTTCCACAGAGGGACTTCTAGCCAAAAACATTCAGTACTTC	CASPSTEGLLAKNIQYF
TRBV27	.	TRBJ2-7	.	TGTGCCAGCAGTTTCGGCGGGTCCTACGAGCAGTACTTC	CASSFGGSYEQYF
TRBV2	.	TRBJ2-7	TRBD1	TGTGCCAGTTACAGGGGGTTGGCCTACGAGCAGTACTTC	CASYRGLAYEQYF
TRBV29-1	.	TRBJ2-3	.	TGCAGCGTTGATGGAGAACCCGCCGGAGATACGCAGTATTTT	CSVDGEPAGDTQYF
TRBV9	once	TRBJ1-4	TRBD1	TGTGCCAGCAGCGGGGGGACAGGGGATGAAAAACTGTTTTTT	CASSGGTGDEKLFF
TRBV7-9	.	TRBJ2-2	.	TGTGCCAGCAGCGCCCAGGGAGGATTTACAAACACCGGGGAGCTGTTTTTT	CASSAQGGFTNTGELFF
TRBV15	once	TRBJ2-2	TRBD1	TGTGCCACCAGCAGCTTACGGACAGGGCGTACCGGGGAGCTGTTTTTT	CATSSLRTGRTGELFF
TRBV6-5	.	TRBJ1-2	.	TGTGCCAGCAGTTTGGACGGCAACTATGGCTACACCTTC	CASSLDGNYGYTF
TRBV5-8	.	TRBJ1-5	.	TGTGCCAGCCGATCCCCCCTGGGGGGTGGAAATCAGCCCCAGCATTTT	CASRSPLGGGNQPQHF
TRBV5-1	.	TRBJ1-5	.	TGCGCCAGCAGCTTGGAGGGGGATGCCAATCAGCCCCAGCATTTT	CASSLEGDANQPQHF
TRBV5-6	.	TRBJ2-1	.	TGTGCCAGCAGCTCGACCGTAAGCTCCTACAATGAGCAGTTCTTC	CASSSTVSSYNEQFF
TRBV6-5	.	TRBJ2-1	TRBD2	TGTGCCAGCAGTTACGGAGGCACTAGCGCTCACGAGCAGTTCTTC	CASSYGGTSAHEQFF